The clone carrying this TCR beta chain was recorded once. V lost 1 base to trimming and J lost 7 bases, with 10 bases between them. The germline CDR1 and CDR2 sequences are LGHDT and YNNKEL (reference sequence). This CDR3 contains 13 residues. Authors' analysis steps: The authors estimated nucleated cell counts from reference gene primer amplification. Only in-frame clones appear in the TCRdb table, and some are missing; sequencing was by immunoSEQ multiplex PCR. V and J calls and clone size are those listed in that table; D and trimming were worked out from the DNA. There are under 350,000 clones in the sample; approximately 83% occur only once, and roughly 14% lies in the top ten. This sample is part of a study of blood T cell repertoires in COVID-19. The overall study: Collection of acute and convalescent COVID-19 samples took place in the United States, Italy and Spain. From T cells, B-cell-depleted T cells, or PBMCs came the material, which was cDNA or gDNA.

Sequenced material: peripheral blood. This clonotype originated in a human donor in a cohort sampled during active COVID-19. V is TRBV3-1 (or the pseudogene TRBV3-2) and J is TRBJ1-2; tentative D call: TRBD1 (6 bases). CDR3 nucleotide sequence: TGTGCCAGCAGCCAAGGAGGGGGATCTGGCTACACCTTC. It yields the protein CASSQGGGSGYTF.